Listed below are T cell receptor beta chains from one sample, sequenced in a study of blood T cell repertoires in COVID-19. Only in-frame clones appear in the TCRdb table, and some are missing; sequencing was by immunoSEQ multiplex PCR. The repertoire holds 110,000 to 150,000 clones, with roughly 84% as singletons. Material: peripheral blood. The receptors stem from a human donor in a cohort sampled during active COVID-19. Both conserved end residues are part of each CDR3. D genes are given only for firm matches. Size values are once, few and many counts, or a class for expanded clones, and some rows have none.

D gene,J gene,clone size,V gene,CDR3 DNA,CDR3 protein
NA,TRBJ2-3,NA,TRBV7-2,TGTGCCAGCAGCCCCAGGGGGGTCAGCACAGATACGCAGTATTTT,CASSPRGVSTDTQYF
NA,TRBJ1-3,NA,TRBV9,TGTGCCAGCAGCACCCGGGGGGACTCTGGAAACACCATATATTTT,CASSTRGDSGNTIYF
TRBD2,TRBJ2-3,NA,TRBV7-9,TGTGCCAGCAGCTTAGGGACTAGCGGGGGGCTCACAGATACGCAGTATTTT,CASSLGTSGGLTDTQYF
TRBD2,TRBJ2-3,NA,TRBV5-1,TGCGCCAGCAGCCCGGGACTAGCGGATACGCAGTATTTT,CASSPGLADTQYF
NA,TRBJ2-1,few,TRBV4-1,TGCGCCAGCAGCCAAGATTTTTGGTCTAGCCGACCCGATTACAATGAGCAGTTCTTC,CASSQDFWSSRPDYNEQFF
TRBD1,TRBJ2-7,once,TRBV5-4,TGTGCCAGCAGCTGGGACAGGGGATCCTACGAGCAGTACTTC,CASSWDRGSYEQYF
NA,TRBJ2-7,NA,TRBV3-1/TRBV3-2,TGTGCCAGCAGTACTATACGTGAGCAGTACTTC,CASSTIREQYF
TRBD2,TRBJ2-7,NA,TRBV24-1,TGTGCCACCAGTGAGGCGGGGGGGAGCGAGCAGTACTTC,CATSEAGGSEQYF
NA,TRBJ2-7,NA,TRBV28,TGTGCCAGCAGTCTAGTTTATACTCCTTACGAGCAGTACTTC,CASSLVYTPYEQYF
TRBD1,TRBJ2-5,NA,TRBV7-7,TGTGCTAGCAGCCTGACAGGGGCTGGTGAGACCCAGTACTTC,CASSLTGAGETQYF
NA,TRBJ1-1,NA,TRBV28,TGTGCCAGCAGTTTAGAACAGGGATCTGAAGCTTTCTTT,CASSLEQGSEAFF
TRBD2,TRBJ2-3,once,TRBV5-1,TGCGCCAGCTCCTCCTTACTAGCGGAGGCAGATACGCAGTATTTT,CASSSLLAEADTQYF
NA,TRBJ2-5,NA,TRBV6-1,TGTGCCAGCAGTGAAGGGGATATCTGGACAGCGACCCAGTACTTC,CASSEGDIWTATQYF
NA,TRBJ2-3,NA,TRBV10-1,TGCGCCAGCAGCCGAAGGACAATTACAGGAGATACGCAGTATTTT,CASSRRTITGDTQYF
NA,TRBJ2-1,NA,TRBV5-6,TGTGCCAGCAGCCCAACTGGCCGACAGGAGCAGTTCTTC,CASSPTGRQEQFF
TRBD1,TRBJ1-6,few,TRBV6-4,TGTGCCAGCAGTGACCGGGACAGTAATTCACCCCTCCACTTT,CASSDRDSNSPLHF
NA,TRBJ1-3,NA,TRBV13,TGTGCCAGCAGCACCGACAGTTATAGGTACTCTGGAAACACCATATATTTT,CASSTDSYRYSGNTIYF
TRBD1,TRBJ2-1,NA,TRBV10-1,TGCGCCAGCAGTGAGTTCCCAACCCAGGGGGAAACCTACAATGAGCAGTTCTTC,CASSEFPTQGETYNEQFF
NA,TRBJ1-3,few,TRBV6-5,TGTGCCAGCAGCCTAATCAGGAACGGAAACACCATATATTTT,CASSLIRNGNTIYF
NA,TRBJ2-1,NA,TRBV6-5,TGTGCCGGATGGAGGCTAGCTTTCGGCTACAATGAGCAGTTCTTC,CAGWRLAFGYNEQFF
NA,TRBJ1-4,once,TRBV2,TGTGCCAGCAGTCAGGACCAGGGAGGTGGGAAACTGTTTTTT,CASSQDQGGGKLFF
NA,TRBJ2-5,NA,TRBV27,TGTGCCAGCAGTCCCGATTCACCGAGAGAGACCCAGTACTTC,CASSPDSPRETQYF
TRBD1,TRBJ1-6,few,TRBV5-8,TGTGCCAGCAGCCGACGACAGGGCAGTGGATCACCCCTCCACTTT,CASSRRQGSGSPLHF
TRBD2,TRBJ2-7,NA,TRBV27,TGTGCCAGCAGTTTATGGCGGGGGGCCGAGGAGGAGCAGTACTTC,CASSLWRGAEEEQYF
NA,TRBJ1-5,NA,TRBV4-1,TGCGCCAGCAGCCAAGAGCCAGGAAAGACCTCGAATAGCAATCAGCCCCAGCATTTT,CASSQEPGKTSNSNQPQHF
TRBD1,TRBJ1-5,NA,TRBV6-6,TGTGCCAGCAGCACCACAGGGGGCAGCCAGCCCCAGCATTTT,CASSTTGGSQPQHF
TRBD1,TRBJ2-1,NA,TRBV10-1,TGCGCCAGCAGTTCCGCCGGGACAGGAACCTACAATGAGCAGTTCTTC,CASSSAGTGTYNEQFF
NA,TRBJ1-5,few,TRBV12-5,TGTGCTAGTGGTTTGTGGGGAGGGGGCAATCAGCCCCAGCATTTT,CASGLWGGGNQPQHF
TRBD2,TRBJ2-2,NA,TRBV11-2,TGTGCCAGCAACCTAGAGCTTATTCGGGGGGTATCCGGGGAGCTGTTTTTT,CASNLELIRGVSGELFF